The rows below give T cell receptor beta chains drawn from one sample of a study of T cells in Graves' hyperthyroidism and ophthalmopathy. TCRdb called the multiplex PCR reads again in MiXCR, with one record for every CDR3 protein. The sample lists about 290,000 distinct CDR3 sequences, around 13% occurring once. The sequencing input was blood. The receptors were gathered from a woman between 40 and 50 years old with Graves' hyperthyroidism. Each CDR3 is given with its conserved first and last residue. D genes are given only for firm matches. Clone size is shown for a subset of rows, as once, few, many or a class of expanded clone.

J,D,size,V,DNA,CDR3
TRBJ2-7,TRBD2,.,TRBV7-2,TGTGCCAGCAGCTTACCAACTAGCGGGAGTCGGTCCTACGAGCAGTACTTC,CASSLPTSGSRSYEQYF
TRBJ2-5,.,many,TRBV29-1,TGCAGCGTCGCAAGAGGGGCAGAGACCCAGTACTTC,CSVARGAETQYF
TRBJ2-3,TRBD2,.,TRBV7-2,TGTGCCAGCAGTCGCCGGGACGGGGGGGTGGATACGCAGTATTTT,CASSRRDGGVDTQYF
TRBJ2-7,.,many,TRBV2,TGTGCCACCAAACAGGGAGGGCCCTACGAGCAGTACTTC,CATKQGGPYEQYF
TRBJ2-2,TRBD2,.,TRBV7-9,TGTGCCAGCAGCTTTGCAATCGGGCGGGGGACCGGGGAGCTGTTTTTT,CASSFAIGRGTGELFF
TRBJ2-5,.,many,TRBV12-3/TRBV12-4,TGTGCCAGCAGTTTTCTTGGGGGCCCATCGACCCAGTACTTC,CASSFLGGPSTQYF
TRBJ2-1,TRBD2,few,TRBV10-3,TGTGCCATCAGTGGACTAGCGGGGAGCTCCTACAATGAGCAGTTCTTC,CAISGLAGSSYNEQFF
TRBJ1-2,TRBD1,many,TRBV12-3/TRBV12-4,TGTGCCAGCAGTTTCAACAGGGGGTATGGCTACACCTTC,CASSFNRGYGYTF
TRBJ2-2,TRBD1,.,TRBV14,TGTGCCAGCAGCCAAGATTTTTGGGACAGCGCGAACACCGGGGAGCTGTTTTTT,CASSQDFWDSANTGELFF
TRBJ1-5,.,many,TRBV7-9,TGTGCCAGCAGCTTAGGACGGGAGCAGGGTCGAGGTCAGCCCCAGCATTTT,CASSLGREQGRGQPQHF
TRBJ2-3,TRBD1,.,TRBV12-3/TRBV12-4,TGTGCCAGCAGTGGGGACAGGGTCTCAGATACGCAGTATTTT,CASSGDRVSDTQYF
TRBJ2-7,.,many,TRBV20-1,TGCAGTGCCGACCCGAGGCTTCACTACGAGCAGTACTTC,CSADPRLHYEQYF
TRBJ2-1,.,many,TRBV19,TGTGCCAGTAGTATAGGATTTCAGAGCTCCTACAATGAGCAGTTCTTC,CASSIGFQSSYNEQFF
TRBJ2-2,TRBD1,few,TRBV6-1,TGTGCCAGCAGTGCCCGACAGGGAAGAACCGGGGAGCTGTTTTTT,CASSARQGRTGELFF
TRBJ1-2,TRBD1,many,TRBV5-5,TGTGCCAGCAGCTCGCCCGGGACAGGTGACTATGGCTACACCTTC,CASSSPGTGDYGYTF
TRBJ2-3,.,many,TRBV6-1,TGTGCCAGCAGTGGGGACGGGGCTAGCACAGATACGCAGTATTTT,CASSGDGASTDTQYF
TRBJ1-5,.,many,TRBV2,TGTGCCAGCAGTAACAGGGAGGGCAATCAGCCCCAGCATTTT,CASSNREGNQPQHF
TRBJ1-1,TRBD1,many,TRBV12-3/TRBV12-4,TGTGCCAGCATTAACAGGGGGGCCTCGGGGAACACTGAAGCTTTCTTT,CASINRGASGNTEAFF
TRBJ1-3,.,.,TRBV5-6,TGTGCCAGCAGCTTGGGACCCGGAGGCAGTCGAAACACCATATATTTT,CASSLGPGGSRNTIYF
TRBJ2-7,TRBD2,many,TRBV7-2,TGTGCCAGCAGCTTAGAACTAGCGGGGGTCTTTTTGCACGAGCAGTACTTC,CASSLELAGVFLHEQYF
TRBJ2-1,.,many,TRBV28,TGTGCCAGTAAACCGGAGAGCTCCTACAATGAGCAGTTCTTC,CASKPESSYNEQFF
TRBJ1-2,TRBD1,few,TRBV10-3,TGTGCCATCAGTACGCAGGGGGGGGTTGGCTACACCTTC,CAISTQGGVGYTF
TRBJ2-7,TRBD1,many,TRBV20-1,TGCAGTGCGGTTAAGACAGGGGGCTACGAGCAGTACTTC,CSAVKTGGYEQYF